A selection of T cell receptor beta chains follows, all from one sample in a study of blood T cell repertoires in COVID-19. Method: immunoSEQ multiplex PCR; TCRdb's copy keeps in-frame clones and lacks some. Of under 200,000 clones listed, approximately 90% are singletons. The sequencing input was peripheral blood. Receptors were obtained from a man aged 35 to 55 with active or convalescent COVID-19. The CDR3 runs from the conserved cysteine through the conserved F or W. Fields, in order: clone size, CDR3 length, D gene, V gene, J gene, CDR3 DNA, CDR3 protein. A D gene is named only where the DNA matches it firmly. Clone size is not always given. Where it is, it says once, few, many or a class for expanded clones.

abundance: .; len: 16; d_gene: TRBD1; v_gene: TRBV3-1/TRBV3-2; j_gene: TRBJ2-1; CDR3nt: TGTGCCAGCAGCCAACCCGGGACAGCGACTACCAATGAGCAGTTCTTC; CDR3aa: CASSQPGTATTNEQFF
abundance: .; len: 15; d_gene: .; v_gene: TRBV4-2; j_gene: TRBJ1-6; CDR3nt: TGTGCCAGCAGCCAAGCCGACACCGGAACTTCACCCCTCCACTTT; CDR3aa: CASSQADTGTSPLHF
abundance: .; len: 14; d_gene: .; v_gene: TRBV11-2; j_gene: TRBJ2-2; CDR3nt: TGTGCCAGCAGCTTTACAGGGACCACCGGGGAGCTGTTTTTT; CDR3aa: CASSFTGTTGELFF
abundance: .; len: 14; d_gene: .; v_gene: TRBV19; j_gene: TRBJ2-7; CDR3nt: TGTGCCAGTAGTATGGGGGCGAACGATTACGAGCAGTACTTC; CDR3aa: CASSMGANDYEQYF
abundance: .; len: 16; d_gene: TRBD1; v_gene: TRBV4-2; j_gene: TRBJ1-6; CDR3nt: TGTGCCAGCAGCCAAGACGGGACAGACGGGAATTCACCCCTCCACTTT; CDR3aa: CASSQDGTDGNSPLHF
abundance: few; len: 12; d_gene: .; v_gene: TRBV4-1; j_gene: TRBJ1-6; CDR3nt: TGCGCCAGCAGCCAAAGCTATTCACCCCTCCACTTT; CDR3aa: CASSQSYSPLHF
abundance: .; len: 14; d_gene: .; v_gene: TRBV3-1/TRBV3-2; j_gene: TRBJ1-2; CDR3nt: TGTGCCAGCAGCCCTACCGAGATCAACTATGGCTACACCTTC; CDR3aa: CASSPTEINYGYTF
abundance: .; len: 13; d_gene: .; v_gene: TRBV19; j_gene: TRBJ1-1; CDR3nt: TGTGCCAGTAGTATGAAGCCTAACACTGAAGCTTTCTTT; CDR3aa: CASSMKPNTEAFF
abundance: .; len: 14; d_gene: .; v_gene: TRBV28; j_gene: TRBJ1-1; CDR3nt: TGTGCCAGCAGTTTAGGGTCCAGGGGCACTGAAGCTTTCTTT; CDR3aa: CASSLGSRGTEAFF
abundance: .; len: 18; d_gene: .; v_gene: TRBV19; j_gene: TRBJ1-5; CDR3nt: TGTGCCAGTAGTATAGATCCTTTCGACCGGGATGGCAATCAGCCCCAGCATTTT; CDR3aa: CASSIDPFDRDGNQPQHF
abundance: few; len: 12; d_gene: TRBD1; v_gene: TRBV3-1/TRBV3-2; j_gene: TRBJ1-1; CDR3nt: TGTGCCAGCAGCCAGGGACAGGACGAAGCTTTCTTT; CDR3aa: CASSQGQDEAFF
abundance: .; len: 15; d_gene: TRBD1; v_gene: TRBV15; j_gene: TRBJ1-6; CDR3nt: TGTGCCACCAAGTGGGGAGGCAGGGGGAATTCACCCCTCCACTTT; CDR3aa: CATKWGGRGNSPLHF
abundance: .; len: 14; d_gene: .; v_gene: TRBV6-5; j_gene: TRBJ1-1; CDR3nt: TGTGCCAGCAGTCGTAAACAGGTTTTGCGAGAAGCTTTCTTT; CDR3aa: CASSRKQVLREAFF
abundance: .; len: 16; d_gene: .; v_gene: TRBV18; j_gene: TRBJ1-1; CDR3nt: TGTGCCAGCTCACCACCCAGTACAGGGAAGAACACTGAAGCTTTCTTT; CDR3aa: CASSPPSTGKNTEAFF
abundance: .; len: 15; d_gene: .; v_gene: TRBV19; j_gene: TRBJ2-3; CDR3nt: TGTGCCAGTAGTATGTCCAGCGGGCTGAGTGATACGCAGTATTTT; CDR3aa: CASSMSSGLSDTQYF
abundance: .; len: 13; d_gene: .; v_gene: TRBV7-2; j_gene: TRBJ2-7; CDR3nt: TGTGCCAGCAGCTTAGTCGGTGACTACGAGCAGTACTTC; CDR3aa: CASSLVGDYEQYF
abundance: .; len: 14; d_gene: .; v_gene: TRBV5-1; j_gene: TRBJ1-4; CDR3nt: TGCGCCAGCAGCTTGGTAGGAGGGAGTGAAAAACTGTTTTTT; CDR3aa: CASSLVGGSEKLFF
abundance: .; len: 15; d_gene: .; v_gene: TRBV19; j_gene: TRBJ1-5; CDR3nt: TGTGCCAGTAGCCCGGGACCGGGGGGCGGGCAGCCCCAGCATTTT; CDR3aa: CASSPGPGGGQPQHF
abundance: .; len: 15; d_gene: .; v_gene: TRBV6-1; j_gene: TRBJ1-6; CDR3nt: TGTGCCAGCAGTGAATACGCGGAACGTAATTCACCCCTCCACTTT; CDR3aa: CASSEYAERNSPLHF
abundance: .; len: 15; d_gene: TRBD1; v_gene: TRBV6-6; j_gene: TRBJ2-7; CDR3nt: TGTGCCAGCAGCTATCCCGGGACAGGGTCCTACGAGCAGTACTTC; CDR3aa: CASSYPGTGSYEQYF
abundance: .; len: 12; d_gene: .; v_gene: TRBV27; j_gene: TRBJ2-3; CDR3nt: TGTGCCAGCAGTCCCAACACAGATACGCAGTATTTT; CDR3aa: CASSPNTDTQYF
abundance: .; len: 14; d_gene: TRBD2; v_gene: TRBV6-4; j_gene: TRBJ2-3; CDR3nt: TGTGCCAGCAGTGCGCGACTAGCCTCAGATACGCAGTATTTT; CDR3aa: CASSARLASDTQYF
abundance: .; len: 14; d_gene: .; v_gene: TRBV2; j_gene: TRBJ1-1; CDR3nt: TGTGCCAGCAGGGTACAGGGCTTGAACACTGAAGCTTTCTTT; CDR3aa: CASRVQGLNTEAFF
abundance: .; len: 14; d_gene: .; v_gene: TRBV7-9; j_gene: TRBJ2-1; CDR3nt: TGTGCCAGCAGCAATGGGGCACCGGCATGGGAGCAGTTCTTC; CDR3aa: CASSNGAPAWEQFF
abundance: few; len: 14; d_gene: TRBD1; v_gene: TRBV5-1; j_gene: TRBJ2-7; CDR3nt: TGCGCCAGCAGCTTGTCGGCAGGGGGCTACGAGCAGTACTTC; CDR3aa: CASSLSAGGYEQYF
abundance: once; len: 13; d_gene: TRBD2; v_gene: TRBV2; j_gene: TRBJ2-3; CDR3nt: TGTGCCACTGGGGGGGGAGGCACAGATACGCAGTATTTT; CDR3aa: CATGGGGTDTQYF
abundance: .; len: 15; d_gene: TRBD1; v_gene: TRBV7-2; j_gene: TRBJ2-5; CDR3nt: TGTGCCAGCAGAAACTCCGGGACAGATAAAGAGACCCAGTACTTC; CDR3aa: CASRNSGTDKETQYF
abundance: .; len: 15; d_gene: TRBD1; v_gene: TRBV9; j_gene: TRBJ2-7; CDR3nt: TGTGCCAGCAGCGTCGTCACAGGGGTAGTCTACGAGCAGTACTTC; CDR3aa: CASSVVTGVVYEQYF
abundance: .; len: 14; d_gene: .; v_gene: TRBV6-6; j_gene: TRBJ1-2; CDR3nt: TGTGCCAGCAGTTACTCGGCAGCTAACTATGGCTACACCTTC; CDR3aa: CASSYSAANYGYTF
abundance: many; len: 16; d_gene: .; v_gene: TRBV6-1; j_gene: TRBJ1-6; CDR3nt: TGTGCCAGCAGTGGACAAGGAGGAAACTATAATTCACCCCTCCACTTT; CDR3aa: CASSGQGGNYNSPLHF
abundance: .; len: 13; d_gene: TRBD1; v_gene: TRBV29-1; j_gene: TRBJ1-2; CDR3nt: TGCAGCGTTGGGGACAGAGGAGGTTCTGGCTACACCTTC; CDR3aa: CSVGDRGGSGYTF
abundance: .; len: 13; d_gene: TRBD2; v_gene: TRBV27; j_gene: TRBJ2-5; CDR3nt: TGTGCCAGCAGTTTTCGGGAGGCAGAGACCCAGTACTTC; CDR3aa: CASSFREAETQYF
abundance: .; len: 13; d_gene: .; v_gene: TRBV30; j_gene: TRBJ1-4; CDR3nt: TGTGCCTGGAGCTGGAGTTATAATGAAAAACTGTTTTTT; CDR3aa: CAWSWSYNEKLFF
abundance: .; len: 12; d_gene: .; v_gene: TRBV4-2; j_gene: TRBJ1-5; CDR3nt: TGTGCCAGCAGCTCGGGTGATCAGCCCCAGCATTTT; CDR3aa: CASSSGDQPQHF
abundance: .; len: 13; d_gene: .; v_gene: TRBV12-3/TRBV12-4; j_gene: TRBJ1-2; CDR3nt: TGTGCCAGCAGCCGGACTGGGAACTATGGCTACACCTTC; CDR3aa: CASSRTGNYGYTF
abundance: .; len: 13; d_gene: .; v_gene: TRBV15; j_gene: TRBJ2-7; CDR3nt: TGTGCCACCAGCAGAGGGACTTCCTACGAGCAGTACTTC; CDR3aa: CATSRGTSYEQYF
abundance: .; len: 13; d_gene: .; v_gene: TRBV27; j_gene: TRBJ1-5; CDR3nt: TGTGCCAGCAGTTTTTCTTCGGGTCAGCCCCAGCATTTT; CDR3aa: CASSFSSGQPQHF
abundance: once; len: 13; d_gene: .; v_gene: TRBV7-2; j_gene: TRBJ1-1; CDR3nt: TGTGCCAGCAGCCGTTCCAGGGGCACTGAAGCTTTCTTT; CDR3aa: CASSRSRGTEAFF
abundance: .; len: 13; d_gene: .; v_gene: TRBV27; j_gene: TRBJ1-4; CDR3nt: TGTGCCAGCAGTACCGTGGCAGGGTCGAAACTGTTTTTT; CDR3aa: CASSTVAGSKLFF
abundance: .; len: 18; d_gene: TRBD1; v_gene: TRBV19; j_gene: TRBJ2-7; CDR3nt: TGTGCCAGTAGTATAGGCGTTACTCCTGGGACAGGGATAAACGAGCAGTACTTC; CDR3aa: CASSIGVTPGTGINEQYF
abundance: .; len: 13; d_gene: .; v_gene: TRBV19; j_gene: TRBJ1-1; CDR3nt: TGTGCCAGTAAACAGGGATGGGACACTGAAGCTTTCTTT; CDR3aa: CASKQGWDTEAFF
abundance: .; len: 14; d_gene: .; v_gene: TRBV27; j_gene: TRBJ2-3; CDR3nt: TGTGCCAGCAGTTTGAGGCCGAGCACAGATACGCAGTATTTT; CDR3aa: CASSLRPSTDTQYF
abundance: .; len: 16; d_gene: TRBD1; v_gene: TRBV27; j_gene: TRBJ1-2; CDR3nt: TGTGCCAGCAGTGCCTCCCCGGGACAGGGAGGGGTTGGCTACACCTTC; CDR3aa: CASSASPGQGGVGYTF
abundance: .; len: 13; d_gene: .; v_gene: TRBV15; j_gene: TRBJ2-5; CDR3nt: TGTGCCACCAGCAGAGCGGGGCAAGAGACCCAGTACTTC; CDR3aa: CATSRAGQETQYF
abundance: .; len: 14; d_gene: TRBD1; v_gene: TRBV19; j_gene: TRBJ1-2; CDR3nt: TGTGCCAGTAGTATTGGACAGGTGGTAGGTGGCTACACCTTC; CDR3aa: CASSIGQVVGGYTF
abundance: .; len: 15; d_gene: TRBD1; v_gene: TRBV28; j_gene: TRBJ1-5; CDR3nt: TGTGCCAGCAGAAGTGGGACAGGGATCGGTCAGCCCCAGCATTTT; CDR3aa: CASRSGTGIGQPQHF
abundance: .; len: 15; d_gene: .; v_gene: TRBV6-1; j_gene: TRBJ2-3; CDR3nt: TGTGCCAGCAGTGAAGTGGGGGGAACCACAGATACGCAGTATTTT; CDR3aa: CASSEVGGTTDTQYF
abundance: few; len: 17; d_gene: .; v_gene: TRBV7-9; j_gene: TRBJ1-1; CDR3nt: TGTGCCAGCAGCCTTCGGTTTAATACAGAGATTAACACTGAAGCTTTCTTT; CDR3aa: CASSLRFNTEINTEAFF
abundance: .; len: 15; d_gene: TRBD1; v_gene: TRBV6-2/TRBV6-3; j_gene: TRBJ2-7; CDR3nt: TGTGCCAGCAGTTACATGGCAGGGGGCTACTACGAGCAGTACTTC; CDR3aa: CASSYMAGGYYEQYF
abundance: .; len: 15; d_gene: .; v_gene: TRBV28; j_gene: TRBJ2-2; CDR3nt: TGTGCCAGCAGTGCGACAGCAGTAGTCACCGGGGAGCTGTTTTTT; CDR3aa: CASSATAVVTGELFF
abundance: .; len: 13; d_gene: TRBD1; v_gene: TRBV29-1; j_gene: TRBJ2-5; CDR3nt: TGCAGCGTTGCACCGGGACAGCCGGCCACCCAGTACTTC; CDR3aa: CSVAPGQPATQYF